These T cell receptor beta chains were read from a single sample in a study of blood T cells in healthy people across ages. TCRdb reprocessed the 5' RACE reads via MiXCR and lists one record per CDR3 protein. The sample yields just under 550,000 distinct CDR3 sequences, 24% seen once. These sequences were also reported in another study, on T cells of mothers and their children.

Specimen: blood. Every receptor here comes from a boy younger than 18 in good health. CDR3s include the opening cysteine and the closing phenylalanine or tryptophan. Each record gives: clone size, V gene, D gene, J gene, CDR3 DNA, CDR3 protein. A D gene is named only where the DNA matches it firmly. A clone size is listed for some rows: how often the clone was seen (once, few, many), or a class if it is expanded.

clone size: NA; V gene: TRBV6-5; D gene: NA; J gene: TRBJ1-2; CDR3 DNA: TGTGCCAGCAGTTCCCTGGTCTCGGGTACCATCGACTATGGCTACACCTTC; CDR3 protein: CASSSLVSGTIDYGYTF
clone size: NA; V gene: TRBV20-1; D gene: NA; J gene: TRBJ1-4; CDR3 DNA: TGCAGTGCTAGAGATGGACTCAGGGAAAGAAGTGAAAAACTGTTTTTT; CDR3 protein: CSARDGLRERSEKLFF
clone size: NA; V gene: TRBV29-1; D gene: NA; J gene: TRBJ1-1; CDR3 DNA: TGCAGCGTTGAAGTCGGACAGACACTCGTAAACACTGAAGCTTTCTTT; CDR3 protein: CSVEVGQTLVNTEAFF
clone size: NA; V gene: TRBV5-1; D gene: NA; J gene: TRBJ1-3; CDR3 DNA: TGCGCCAGCAGCCAAGGGACAAGCTCTGGAAACACCATATATTTT; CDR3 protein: CASSQGTSSGNTIYF
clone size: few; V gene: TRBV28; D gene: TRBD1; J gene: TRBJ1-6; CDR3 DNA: TGTGCCAGCAAGGAAACAGGGGCGGTACGGTCACCCCTCCACTTT; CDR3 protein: CASKETGAVRSPLHF
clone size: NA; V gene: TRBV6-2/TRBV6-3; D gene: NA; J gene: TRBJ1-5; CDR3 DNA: TGTGCCAGCACCTACCGGGACATTCATCAGCCCCAGCATTTT; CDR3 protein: CASTYRDIHQPQHF
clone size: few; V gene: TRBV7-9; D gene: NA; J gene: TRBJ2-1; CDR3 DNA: TGTGCCAGCAGCTTAAACGTCCACAATGAGCAGTTCTTC; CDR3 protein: CASSLNVHNEQFF
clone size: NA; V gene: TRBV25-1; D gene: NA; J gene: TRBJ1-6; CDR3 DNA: TGTGCCAGCAGTGAATATGGGACGAGATCCACCCTCCACTTT; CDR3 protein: CASSEYGTRSTLHF
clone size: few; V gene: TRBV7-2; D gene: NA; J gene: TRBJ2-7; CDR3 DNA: TGTGCCAGCAGCTTTAGTGACTCGGGGGAGCAGTACTTC; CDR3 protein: CASSFSDSGEQYF
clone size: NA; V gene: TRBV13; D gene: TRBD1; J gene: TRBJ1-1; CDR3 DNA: TGTGCCAGCAGCCGAACAGGATGGGACAGGGGGGCGAACACTGAAGCTTTCTTT; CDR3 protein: CASSRTGWDRGANTEAFF
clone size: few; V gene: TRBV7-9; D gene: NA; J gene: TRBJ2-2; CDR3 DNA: TGTGCCACGGGGGGCCTGAACACCGGGGAGCTGTTTTTT; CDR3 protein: CATGGLNTGELFF
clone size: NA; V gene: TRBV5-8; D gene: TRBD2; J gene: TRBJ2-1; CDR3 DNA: TGTGCCAGCAGCCCCCTAGCGGGAGGGCTTAATGAGCAGTTCTTC; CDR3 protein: CASSPLAGGLNEQFF
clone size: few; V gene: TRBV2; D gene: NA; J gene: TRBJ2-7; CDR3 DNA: TGTGCCAGCAGTGAACAGGGTATCGACGAGCAGTACTTC; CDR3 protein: CASSEQGIDEQYF
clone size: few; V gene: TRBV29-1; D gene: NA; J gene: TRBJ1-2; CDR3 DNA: TGCAGCGCCGGCGGCTACACCTTC; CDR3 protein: CSAGGYTF
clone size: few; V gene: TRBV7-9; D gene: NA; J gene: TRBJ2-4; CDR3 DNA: TGTGCCAGCAGCTTAGCGGGAAGCTCCCAAAACATTCAGTACTTC; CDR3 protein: CASSLAGSSQNIQYF
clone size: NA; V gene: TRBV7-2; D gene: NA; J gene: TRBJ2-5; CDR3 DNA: TGTGCCAGCAGCGCCCGGATGGGTTTTCAGACCCAGTACTTC; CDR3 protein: CASSARMGFQTQYF
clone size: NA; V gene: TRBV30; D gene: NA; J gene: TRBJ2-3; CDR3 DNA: TGTACCTGGAGGGAAACACGCAGAGCAGATACGCAGTATTTT; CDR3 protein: CTWRETRRADTQYF
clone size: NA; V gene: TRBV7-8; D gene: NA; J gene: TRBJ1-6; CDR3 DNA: TGTGCCAGCAGCTTAGTATCGGACGGTTCCTTGGATAATTCACCCCTCCACTTT; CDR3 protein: CASSLVSDGSLDNSPLHF
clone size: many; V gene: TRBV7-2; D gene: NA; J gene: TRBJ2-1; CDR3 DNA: TGTGCCAGCAGCTCTCTTGCCAACTCCTACAATGAGCAGTTCTTC; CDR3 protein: CASSSLANSYNEQFF
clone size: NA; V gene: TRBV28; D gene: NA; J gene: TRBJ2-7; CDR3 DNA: TGTGCCAGCAATGCCCGGGAAGACTACGAGCAGTACTTC; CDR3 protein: CASNAREDYEQYF
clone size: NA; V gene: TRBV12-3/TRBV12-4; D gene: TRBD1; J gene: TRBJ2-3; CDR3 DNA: TGTGCCAGCAGTTTCGGACAGGGGCAGGATACGCAGTATTTT; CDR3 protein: CASSFGQGQDTQYF
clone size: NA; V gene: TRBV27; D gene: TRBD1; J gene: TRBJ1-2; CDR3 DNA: TGTGCCAGCAGCCCGGGGCAGGGGGCGTCAGGCTACACCTTC; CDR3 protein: CASSPGQGASGYTF
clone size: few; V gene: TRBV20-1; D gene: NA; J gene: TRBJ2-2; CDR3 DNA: TGCAGTGTGCCATCAGAGAACACCGGGGAGCTGTTTTTT; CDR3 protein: CSVPSENTGELFF
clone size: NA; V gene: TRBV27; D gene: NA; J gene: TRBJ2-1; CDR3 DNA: TGTGCCAGCAGCCCGGGACTCCCCGCTTACAATGAGCAGTTCTTC; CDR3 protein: CASSPGLPAYNEQFF
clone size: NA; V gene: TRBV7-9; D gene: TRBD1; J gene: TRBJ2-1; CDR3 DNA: TGTGCCAGCAGCCCACCGGGACAGGGTCTGGAGTACAATGAGCAGTTCTTC; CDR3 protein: CASSPPGQGLEYNEQFF
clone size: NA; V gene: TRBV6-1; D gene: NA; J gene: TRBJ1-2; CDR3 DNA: TGTGCCAGCAGTGAAGAGGACAGTCAGGCCTATGGCTACACCTTC; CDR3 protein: CASSEEDSQAYGYTF
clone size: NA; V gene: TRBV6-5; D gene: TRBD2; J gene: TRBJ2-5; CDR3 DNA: TGTGCCAGCAGTCACCGACTAGCGGCACAAGAGACCCAGTACTTC; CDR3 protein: CASSHRLAAQETQYF
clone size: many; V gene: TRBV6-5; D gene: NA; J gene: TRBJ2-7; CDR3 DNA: TGTGCCAGCAGTTCCACGCAGGGGCGGGGGTACGAGCAGTACTTC; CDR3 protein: CASSSTQGRGYEQYF
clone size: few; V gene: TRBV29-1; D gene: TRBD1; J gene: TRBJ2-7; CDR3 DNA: TGCAGCGTTAAAGGACAGGGGTCCTACGAGCAGTACTTC; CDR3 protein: CSVKGQGSYEQYF
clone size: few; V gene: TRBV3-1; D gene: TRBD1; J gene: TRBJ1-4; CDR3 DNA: TGTGCCAGCAGCCGCTGGACAGGGGAGGGAGAAAAACTGTTTTTT; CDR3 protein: CASSRWTGEGEKLFF
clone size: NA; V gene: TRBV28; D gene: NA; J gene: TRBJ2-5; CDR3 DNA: TGTGCCAGCAGTTTACTTGCCGGGACCCAGTACTTC; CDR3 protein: CASSLLAGTQYF
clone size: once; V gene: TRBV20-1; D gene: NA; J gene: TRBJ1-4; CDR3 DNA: TGCAGTGCGCGAGAACAGATAACTAATGAAAAACTGTTTTTT; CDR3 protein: CSAREQITNEKLFF
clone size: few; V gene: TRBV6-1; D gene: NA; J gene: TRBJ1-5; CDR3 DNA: TGTGCCAGCAGTGAACGTTGGGATCAGCCCCAGCATTTT; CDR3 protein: CASSERWDQPQHF
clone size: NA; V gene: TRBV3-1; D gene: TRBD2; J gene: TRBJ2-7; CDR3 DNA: TGTGCCAGCAGCCAGGCTAGCGGGAGTCGCGAGCAGTACTTC; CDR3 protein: CASSQASGSREQYF
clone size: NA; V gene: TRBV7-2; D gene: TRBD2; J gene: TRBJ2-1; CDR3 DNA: TGTGCCAGCAGCTCTGGGACTAGCGGGAGTCTGTATGAGCAGTTCTTC; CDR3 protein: CASSSGTSGSLYEQFF
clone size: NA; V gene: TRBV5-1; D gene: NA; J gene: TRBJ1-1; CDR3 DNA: TGCGCCAGCAGCGCTGGGAGGGCTGAAGCTTTCTTT; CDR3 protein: CASSAGRAEAFF
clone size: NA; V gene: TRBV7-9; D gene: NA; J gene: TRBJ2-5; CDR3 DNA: TGTGTTGTGACAGCAAAAGAGACCCAGTACTTC; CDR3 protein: CVVTAKETQYF
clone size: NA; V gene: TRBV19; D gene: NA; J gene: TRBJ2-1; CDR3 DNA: TGTGCCAGTAGTATGCGGCTCCAAGAGGGCAATGAGCAGTTCTTC; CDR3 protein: CASSMRLQEGNEQFF
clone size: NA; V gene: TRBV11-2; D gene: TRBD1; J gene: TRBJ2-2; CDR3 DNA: TGTGCCAGCAGCTCCCGGACAGGGAACACCGGGGAGCTGTTTTTT; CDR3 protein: CASSSRTGNTGELFF
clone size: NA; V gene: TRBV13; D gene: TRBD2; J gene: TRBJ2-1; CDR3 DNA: TGTGCCAGCAGCCCATTGCTAGCGGGAGGGCGCAATGAGCAGTTCTTC; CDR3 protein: CASSPLLAGGRNEQFF
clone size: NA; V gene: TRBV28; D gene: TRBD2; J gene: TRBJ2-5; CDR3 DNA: TGTGCCAGCAGTTCCAGGACTAGCGGGGTGGGGGAGCAGTACTTC; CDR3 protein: CASSSRTSGVGEQYF
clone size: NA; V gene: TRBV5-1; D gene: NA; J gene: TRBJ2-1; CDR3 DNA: TGCGCCAGCAGCGCCATCGTAGCGGCATCGATCAACAATGAGCAGTTCTTC; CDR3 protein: CASSAIVAASINNEQFF
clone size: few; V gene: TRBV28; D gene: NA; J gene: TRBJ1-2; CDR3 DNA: TGTGCCAGCAGTTGGTTGAGCTATGGCTACACCTTC; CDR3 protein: CASSWLSYGYTF
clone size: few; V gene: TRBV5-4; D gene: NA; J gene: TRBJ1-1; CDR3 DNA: TGTGCCAGCAGCTGGACCCAGGGGTGGGCGAACACTGAAGCTTTCTTT; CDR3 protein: CASSWTQGWANTEAFF
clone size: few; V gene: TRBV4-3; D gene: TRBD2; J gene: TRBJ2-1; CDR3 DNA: TGCGCCAGCAGCACCGACCTGGCGGGGGGGGCTGATGAGCAGTTCTTC; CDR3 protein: CASSTDLAGGADEQFF
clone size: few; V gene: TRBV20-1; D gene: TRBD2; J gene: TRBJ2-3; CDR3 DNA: TGCAGTGCTCGAGTGACTTGCGGGAGGGCGACTAGCACAGATACGCAGTATTTT; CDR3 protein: CSARVTCGRATSTDTQYF
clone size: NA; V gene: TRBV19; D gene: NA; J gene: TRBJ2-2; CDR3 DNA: TGTGCCAGTAGTATATCAGGCACCGGGGAGCTGTTTTTT; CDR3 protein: CASSISGTGELFF
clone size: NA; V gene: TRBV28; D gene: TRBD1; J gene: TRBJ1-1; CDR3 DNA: TGTGCCAGCAGTCCGGGACAGGGTAGGCCTTTCTTT; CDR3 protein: CASSPGQGRPFF
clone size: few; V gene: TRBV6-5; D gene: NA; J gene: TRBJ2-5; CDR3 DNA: TGTGCCAGCAGTTTTGCATTTTCGAAGGGCCAAGAGACCCAGTACTTC; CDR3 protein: CASSFAFSKGQETQYF
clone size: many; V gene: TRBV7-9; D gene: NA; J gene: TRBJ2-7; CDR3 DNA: TGTGCCAGCAGCTTAGACCAAAGAACCTACGAGCAGTACTTC; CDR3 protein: CASSLDQRTYEQYF
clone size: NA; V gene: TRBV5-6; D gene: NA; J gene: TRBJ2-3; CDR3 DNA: TGTGCCAGCAGCCTCTGGGGCGGAGATACGCAGTATTTT; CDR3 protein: CASSLWGGDTQYF
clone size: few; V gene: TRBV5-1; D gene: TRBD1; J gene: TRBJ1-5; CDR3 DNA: TGCGCCAGCAGCCCGACAGGGGTAAGCAATCAGCCCCAGCATTTT; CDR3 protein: CASSPTGVSNQPQHF
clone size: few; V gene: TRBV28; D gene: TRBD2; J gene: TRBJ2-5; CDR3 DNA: TGTGCCAGCAGTTTTTTTGTAGCGGGAGGGGAGTTCTTC; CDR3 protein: CASSFFVAGGEFF
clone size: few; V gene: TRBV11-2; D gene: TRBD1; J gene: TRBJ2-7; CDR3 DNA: TGTGCCAGCAGCTTTCAGGGGGCGCCTAGCTACGAGCAGTACTTC; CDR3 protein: CASSFQGAPSYEQYF